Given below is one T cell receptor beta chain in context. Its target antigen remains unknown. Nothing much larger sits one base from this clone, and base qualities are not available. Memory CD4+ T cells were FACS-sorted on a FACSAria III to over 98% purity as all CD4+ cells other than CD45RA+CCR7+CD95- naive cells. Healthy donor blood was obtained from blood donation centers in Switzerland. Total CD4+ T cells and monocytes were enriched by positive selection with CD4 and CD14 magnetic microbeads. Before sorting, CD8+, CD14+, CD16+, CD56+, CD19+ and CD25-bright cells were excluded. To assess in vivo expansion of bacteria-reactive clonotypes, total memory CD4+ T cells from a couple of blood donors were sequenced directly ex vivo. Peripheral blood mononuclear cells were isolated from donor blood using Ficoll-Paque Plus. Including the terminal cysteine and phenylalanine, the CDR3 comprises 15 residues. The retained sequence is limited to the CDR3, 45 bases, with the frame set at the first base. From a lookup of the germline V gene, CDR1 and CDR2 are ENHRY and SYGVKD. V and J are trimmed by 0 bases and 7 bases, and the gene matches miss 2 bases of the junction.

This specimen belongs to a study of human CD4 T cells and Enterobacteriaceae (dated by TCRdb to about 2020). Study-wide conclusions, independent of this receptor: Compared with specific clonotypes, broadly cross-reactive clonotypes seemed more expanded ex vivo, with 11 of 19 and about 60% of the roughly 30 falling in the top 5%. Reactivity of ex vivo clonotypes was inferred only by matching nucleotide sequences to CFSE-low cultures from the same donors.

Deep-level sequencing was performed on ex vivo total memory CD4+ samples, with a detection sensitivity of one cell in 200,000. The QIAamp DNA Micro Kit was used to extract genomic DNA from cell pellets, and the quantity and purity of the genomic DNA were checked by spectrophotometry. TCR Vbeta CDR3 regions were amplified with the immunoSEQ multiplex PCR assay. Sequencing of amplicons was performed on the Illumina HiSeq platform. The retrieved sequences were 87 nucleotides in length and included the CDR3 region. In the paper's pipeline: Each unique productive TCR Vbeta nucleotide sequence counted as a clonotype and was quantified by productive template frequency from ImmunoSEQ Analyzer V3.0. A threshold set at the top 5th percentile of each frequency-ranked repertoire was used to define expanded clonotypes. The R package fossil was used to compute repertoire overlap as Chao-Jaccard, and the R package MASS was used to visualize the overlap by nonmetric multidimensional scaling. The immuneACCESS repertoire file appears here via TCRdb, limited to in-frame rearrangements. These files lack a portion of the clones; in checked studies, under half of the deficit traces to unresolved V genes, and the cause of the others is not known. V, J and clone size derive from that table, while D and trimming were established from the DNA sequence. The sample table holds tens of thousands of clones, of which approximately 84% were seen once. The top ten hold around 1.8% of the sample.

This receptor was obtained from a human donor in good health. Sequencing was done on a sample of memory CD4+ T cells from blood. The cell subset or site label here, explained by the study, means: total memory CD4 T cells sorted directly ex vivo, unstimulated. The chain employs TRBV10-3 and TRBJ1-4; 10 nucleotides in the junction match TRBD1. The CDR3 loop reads CAISESGQGTEKLFF. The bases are TGTGCCATCAGTGAGTCGGGACAGGGGACTGAAAAACTGTTTTTT.